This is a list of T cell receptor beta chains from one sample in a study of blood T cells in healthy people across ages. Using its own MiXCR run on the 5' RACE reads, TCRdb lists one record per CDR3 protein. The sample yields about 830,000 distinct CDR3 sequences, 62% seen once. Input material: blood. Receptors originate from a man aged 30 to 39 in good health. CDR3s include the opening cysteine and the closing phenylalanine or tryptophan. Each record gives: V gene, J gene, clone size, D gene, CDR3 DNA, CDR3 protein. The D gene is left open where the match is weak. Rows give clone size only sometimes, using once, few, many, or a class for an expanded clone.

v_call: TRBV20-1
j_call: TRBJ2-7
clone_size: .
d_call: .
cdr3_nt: TGCAGTGCTAGAGTCTTGTCGGGGGCACCCTACGAGCAGTACTTC
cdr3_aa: CSARVLSGAPYEQYF

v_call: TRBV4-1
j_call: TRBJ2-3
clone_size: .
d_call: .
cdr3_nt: TGCGCCAGCAGCCAAAGGGGACGGCCGTCCCCCACAGATACGCAGTATTTT
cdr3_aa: CASSQRGRPSPTDTQYF

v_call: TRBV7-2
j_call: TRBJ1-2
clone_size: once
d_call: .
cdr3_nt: TGTGCCAGCAGCTTCGGGAGCCGTCAGGGCTACACCTTC
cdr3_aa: CASSFGSRQGYTF

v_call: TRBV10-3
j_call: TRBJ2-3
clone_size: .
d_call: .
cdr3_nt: TGTGCCACCTCCCAGGGAGATGCTCGCACAGATACGCAGTATTTT
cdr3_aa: CATSQGDARTDTQYF

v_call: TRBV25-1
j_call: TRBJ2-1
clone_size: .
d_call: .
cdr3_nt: TGTGCCAGCAGTTCCTGGGACATACTCTCCTACAATGAGCAGTTCTTC
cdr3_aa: CASSSWDILSYNEQFF

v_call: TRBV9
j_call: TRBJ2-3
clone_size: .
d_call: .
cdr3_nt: TGTGCCAGCAGCGTAGTGTCTGTTGGGACAGATACGCAGTATTTT
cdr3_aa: CASSVVSVGTDTQYF

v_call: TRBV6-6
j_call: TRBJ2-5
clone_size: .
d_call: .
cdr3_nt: TGTGCCAGCAGTACAGGGACATCAGAGGGGTTCGAGACCCAGTACTTC
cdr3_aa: CASSTGTSEGFETQYF

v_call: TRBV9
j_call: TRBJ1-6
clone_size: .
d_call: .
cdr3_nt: TGTGCCAGCAGCGTAGTGGAGGCCGCGGGCTCACCCCTCCACTTT
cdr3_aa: CASSVVEAAGSPLHF

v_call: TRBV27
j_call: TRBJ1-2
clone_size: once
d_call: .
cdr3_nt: TGTGCCAGCAGGCCGGGGACGGCCCGACGTGGCTACACCTTC
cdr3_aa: CASRPGTARRGYTF

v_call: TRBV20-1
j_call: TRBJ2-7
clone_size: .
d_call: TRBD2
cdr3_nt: TGCAGTGCTAGAAATCCCCTAGCGGACAAGGCGAGCGAGCAGTACTTC
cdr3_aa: CSARNPLADKASEQYF

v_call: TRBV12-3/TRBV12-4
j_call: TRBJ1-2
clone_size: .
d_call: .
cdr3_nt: TGTGCCAGCAGTTTTATTGCAGATGTAGGAGGCTACACCTTC
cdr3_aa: CASSFIADVGGYTF

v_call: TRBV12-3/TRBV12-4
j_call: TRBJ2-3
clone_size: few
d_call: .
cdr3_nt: TGTGCCAGCATGCAGGGCACGGATACGCAGTATTTT
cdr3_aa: CASMQGTDTQYF

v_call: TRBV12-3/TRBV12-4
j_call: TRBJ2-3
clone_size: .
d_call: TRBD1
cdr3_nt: TGTGCCAGCAGACGCGATTTAGGGACAGGGAGCGCAGATACGCAGTATTTT
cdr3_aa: CASRRDLGTGSADTQYF

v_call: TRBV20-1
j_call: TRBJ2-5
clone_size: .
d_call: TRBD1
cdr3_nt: TGCAGTGCTACCGGGACAGGATTACAAGAGACCCAGTACTTC
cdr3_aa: CSATGTGLQETQYF

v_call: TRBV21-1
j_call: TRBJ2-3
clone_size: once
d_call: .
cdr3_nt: TGTGCCAGCAGCAAAGGCGGACTAGCGGGGACATCTAGCACAGATACGCAGTATTTT
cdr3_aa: CASSKGGLAGTSSTDTQYF

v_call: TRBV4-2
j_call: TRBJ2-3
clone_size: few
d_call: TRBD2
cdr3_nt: TGTGCCAGCAGCCAAGTTGGCGGGGGGGCAGATACGCAGTATTTT
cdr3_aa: CASSQVGGGADTQYF

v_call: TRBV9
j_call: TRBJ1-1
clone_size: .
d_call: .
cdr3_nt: TGTGCCAGCGCCCGCTCGGCAGGGTCCACTGAAGCTTTCTTT
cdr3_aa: CASARSAGSTEAFF

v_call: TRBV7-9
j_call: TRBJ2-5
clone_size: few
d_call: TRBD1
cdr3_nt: TGTGCCAGCAGCCTCCTGTCAGGGGGCTGGAAGACCCAGTACTTC
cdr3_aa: CASSLLSGGWKTQYF

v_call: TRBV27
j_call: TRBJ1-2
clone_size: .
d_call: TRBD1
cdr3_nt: TGTGCCAGCAGTGGCGGGACAGGAGGGTACTATGGCTACACCTTC
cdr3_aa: CASSGGTGGYYGYTF

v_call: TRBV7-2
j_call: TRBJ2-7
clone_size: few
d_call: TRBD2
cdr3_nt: TGTGCCAGCAGCGTAACTAGCGGGGGGGCAAGGGAGCAGTACTTC
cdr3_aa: CASSVTSGGAREQYF

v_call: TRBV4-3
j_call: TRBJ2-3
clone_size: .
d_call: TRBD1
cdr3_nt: TGCGCCAGCAGCCAAGAGACAGGGTCGGCTGATATGCAGTATTTT
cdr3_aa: CASSQETGSADMQYF

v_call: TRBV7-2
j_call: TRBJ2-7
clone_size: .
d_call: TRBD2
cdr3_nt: TGTGCCAGCAGCCCCCGGGAGGCCTACGAGCAGTACTTC
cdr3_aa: CASSPREAYEQYF

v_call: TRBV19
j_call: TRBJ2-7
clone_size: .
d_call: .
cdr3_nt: TGTGCCAGTAGTATACCGGGACATCCATCCTACGAGCAGTACTTC
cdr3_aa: CASSIPGHPSYEQYF

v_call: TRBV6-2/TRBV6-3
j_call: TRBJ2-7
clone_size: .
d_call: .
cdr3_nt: TGTGCCAGCAGTATGGACCGTACCTACGAGCAGTACTTC
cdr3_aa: CASSMDRTYEQYF

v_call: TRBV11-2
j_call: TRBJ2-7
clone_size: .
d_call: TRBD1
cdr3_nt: TGTGCCAGCAGCTCATACCGGGACAGGGGGGACGAGCAGTACTTC
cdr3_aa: CASSSYRDRGDEQYF

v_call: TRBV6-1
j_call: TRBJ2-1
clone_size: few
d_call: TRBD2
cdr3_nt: TGTGCCAGCAGTCTCAGGACTAGCCCGGGGGGGAACTACAATGAGCAGTTCTTC
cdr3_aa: CASSLRTSPGGNYNEQFF

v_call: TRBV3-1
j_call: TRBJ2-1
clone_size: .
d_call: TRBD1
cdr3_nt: TGTGCCAGCAGCCAAGGAGAGACAGGGAGAACTAATGAGCAGTTCTTC
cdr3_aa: CASSQGETGRTNEQFF

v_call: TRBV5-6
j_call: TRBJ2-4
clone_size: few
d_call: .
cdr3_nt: TGTGCCAGCAGCTTAGGTCTCAAATTAGCCAAAAACATTCAGTACTTC
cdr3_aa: CASSLGLKLAKNIQYF

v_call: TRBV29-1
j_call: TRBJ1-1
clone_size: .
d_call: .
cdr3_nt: TGCAGCGTTTGGGGGGCTGGTACTGAAGCTTTCTTT
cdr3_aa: CSVWGAGTEAFF

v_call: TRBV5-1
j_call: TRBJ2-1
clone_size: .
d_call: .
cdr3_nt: TGCGCCAGCAGTTCGTGGGTTCGCGACAATGAGCAGTTCTTC
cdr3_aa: CASSSWVRDNEQFF

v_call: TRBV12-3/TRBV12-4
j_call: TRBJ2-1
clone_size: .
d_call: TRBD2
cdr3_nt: TGTGCCAGCAGTACCGGGGGGTACGACAATGAGCAGTTCTTC
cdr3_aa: CASSTGGYDNEQFF

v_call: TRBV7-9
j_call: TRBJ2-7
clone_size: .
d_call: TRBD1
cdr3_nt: TGTGCCAGCAGCTTAGTGGCGACAGGGAGATCCTACGAGCAGTACTTC
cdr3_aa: CASSLVATGRSYEQYF

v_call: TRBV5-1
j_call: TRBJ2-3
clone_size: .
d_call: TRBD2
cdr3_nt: TGCGCCAGCAGCTTGTCCGGGACTAGCGGCGGTTTTACAGATACGCAGTATTTT
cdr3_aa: CASSLSGTSGGFTDTQYF

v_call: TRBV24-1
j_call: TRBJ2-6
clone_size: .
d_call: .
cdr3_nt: TGTGCCACCAGTGATTCCGGGGAGGCGTCTGGGGCCAACGTCCTGACTTTC
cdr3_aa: CATSDSGEASGANVLTF

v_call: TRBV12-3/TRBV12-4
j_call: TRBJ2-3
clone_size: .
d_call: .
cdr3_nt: TGTACCAGCAGATTAAGCGTGGATACGCAGTATTTT
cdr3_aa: CTSRLSVDTQYF

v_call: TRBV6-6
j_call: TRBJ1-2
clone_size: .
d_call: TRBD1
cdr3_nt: TGTGCCAGCAGTTACGGGACAGGGGGCCTCTATGGCTACACCTTC
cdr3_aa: CASSYGTGGLYGYTF

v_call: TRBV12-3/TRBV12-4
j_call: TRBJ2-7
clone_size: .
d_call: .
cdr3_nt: TGTGCCAGCACACAGGTCCCGGGGGCTTACGAGCAGTACTTC
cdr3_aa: CASTQVPGAYEQYF

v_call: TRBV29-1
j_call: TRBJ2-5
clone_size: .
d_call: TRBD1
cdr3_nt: TGCAGCGTAGACGAGGGACAGGGGGCGCAGACCCAGTACTTC
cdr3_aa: CSVDEGQGAQTQYF

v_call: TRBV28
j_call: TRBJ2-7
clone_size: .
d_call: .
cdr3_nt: TGTGCCAGCACCCAGGACAGCTACGAGCAGTACTTC
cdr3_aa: CASTQDSYEQYF

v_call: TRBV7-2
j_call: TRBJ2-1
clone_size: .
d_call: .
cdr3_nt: TGTGCCAGCAGCTTAGGTGGCAGTCGGGATGAGCAGTTCTTC
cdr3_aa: CASSLGGSRDEQFF

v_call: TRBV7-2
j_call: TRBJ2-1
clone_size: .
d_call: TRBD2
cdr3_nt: TGTGCCAGCAGCCACCCAGCCCCGGGATTCACGGGAGGTGAGCAGTTCTTC
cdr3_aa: CASSHPAPGFTGGEQFF

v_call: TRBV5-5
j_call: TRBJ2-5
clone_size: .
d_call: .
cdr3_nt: TGTGCCAGCAGCTTGCGGGTCACAGAGGAGACCCAGTACTTC
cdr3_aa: CASSLRVTEETQYF

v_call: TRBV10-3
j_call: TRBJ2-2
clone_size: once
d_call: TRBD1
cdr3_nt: TGTGCCATCTCCGCGACAGGGGACTGGGCCGGGGAGCTGTTTTTT
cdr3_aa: CAISATGDWAGELFF

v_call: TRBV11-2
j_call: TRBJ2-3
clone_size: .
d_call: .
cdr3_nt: TGTGCCAGCAGCTTAGATACGTCCCGCACAGATACGCAGTATTTT
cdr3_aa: CASSLDTSRTDTQYF

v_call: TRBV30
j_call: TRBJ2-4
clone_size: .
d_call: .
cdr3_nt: TGTGCCTGGAGGGGGGAAAACATTCAGTACTTC
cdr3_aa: CAWRGENIQYF

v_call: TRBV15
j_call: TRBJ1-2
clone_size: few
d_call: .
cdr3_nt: TGTGCCACCAGCAGAGATATAGTTTGGCCCAGGGGCTACACCTTC
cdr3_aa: CATSRDIVWPRGYTF

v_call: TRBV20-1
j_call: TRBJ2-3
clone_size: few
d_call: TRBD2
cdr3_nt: TGCAGTGCTAGAGATCCTAGCGGGGGGTTCACAGATACGCAGTATTTT
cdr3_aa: CSARDPSGGFTDTQYF

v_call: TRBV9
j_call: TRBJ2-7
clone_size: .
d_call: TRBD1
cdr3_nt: TGTGCCAGCAGCGTAGGTGGCAGGGGGATATCCTACGAGCAGTACTTC
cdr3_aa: CASSVGGRGISYEQYF

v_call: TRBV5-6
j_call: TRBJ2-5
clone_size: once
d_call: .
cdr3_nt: TGTGCCAGCAGCTTGAGGCGGGGGCCTCGGGTAGAGGCCCAGTACTTC
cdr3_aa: CASSLRRGPRVEAQYF

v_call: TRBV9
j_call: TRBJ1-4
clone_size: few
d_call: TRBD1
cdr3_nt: TGTGCCAGCAGCGCCCGGGACAGCTATGAAAAACTGTTTTTT
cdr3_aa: CASSARDSYEKLFF

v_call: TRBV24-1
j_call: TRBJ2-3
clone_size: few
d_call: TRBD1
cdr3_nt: TGCGCCACGGGCGAGGACAGGGGGACAGATACGCAGTATTTT
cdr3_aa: CATGEDRGTDTQYF

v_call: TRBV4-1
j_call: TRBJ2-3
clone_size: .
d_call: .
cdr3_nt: TGCGCCACCCAAGACTGGGACCGCTCGGCGGATACGCAGTATTTT
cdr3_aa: CATQDWDRSADTQYF

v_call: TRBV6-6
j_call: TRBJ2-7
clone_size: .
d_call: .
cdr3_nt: TGTGCCAGCAGGTTATCCTACGAGCAGTACTTC
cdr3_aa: CASRLSYEQYF

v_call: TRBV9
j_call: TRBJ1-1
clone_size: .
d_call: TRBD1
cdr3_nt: TGTGCCAGCAGCGTAGTAGACAGGGGAACTGAAGCTTTCTTT
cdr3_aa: CASSVVDRGTEAFF

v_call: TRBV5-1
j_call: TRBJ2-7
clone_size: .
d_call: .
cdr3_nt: TGCGCCAGCAGCTTGTTTGACAGTTCCTACGAGCAGTACTTC
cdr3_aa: CASSLFDSSYEQYF

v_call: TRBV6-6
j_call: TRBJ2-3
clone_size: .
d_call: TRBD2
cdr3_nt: TGTGCCAGCAGGGGACTAGCGGAGAGCACAGATACGCAGTATTTT
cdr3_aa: CASRGLAESTDTQYF

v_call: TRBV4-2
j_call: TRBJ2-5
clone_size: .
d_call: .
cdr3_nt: TGTGCCAGCAGCCAAGATCCGGATTTGCAAGAGACCCAGTACTTC
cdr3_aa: CASSQDPDLQETQYF